The TCR beta chain under discussion was sequenced for a study of blood T cell repertoires in COVID-19. Study-level background: Some COVID-19 samples were acute and others convalescent; all came from the United States, Italy and Spain.

This clone was seen more than once but under ten times. Source study methods: Reference gene primer amplification gave nucleated cell count estimates. The repertoire was sequenced with immunoSEQ multiplex PCR; TCRdb's copy has only in-frame clones and lacks some. The DNA gave D and trimming, while V, J and clone size come from that table. The repertoire holds 200,000 or so clones, with approximately 84% as singletons. Two negative PCRs, clearance, or symptom resolution characterized the recovered Cohort 3 donors. This receptor was obtained from a man in his forties who had recovered from COVID-19. The sequenced sample was PBMCs or T cells enriched from blood (not recorded which).

The CDR3 coding sequence is TGTGCCATCAAGGGTAGCAGGGCGTCTAATGAAAAACTGTTTTTT. It translates to CAIKGSRASNEKLFF. The chain uses TRBV10-3 and TRBJ1-4; perhaps TRBD1 as D (5 bases). This CDR3 is 15 amino acids long. Per germline, CDR1 ENHRY and CDR2 SYGVKD. The germline V and J ends were trimmed by 7 bases and 3 bases, with 15 bases remaining between them.